The 21 T cell receptor beta chains reported below all come from one sample, sequenced in a study of blood T cell repertoires in COVID-19. Profiled with immunoSEQ multiplex PCR; TCRdb holds only in-frame clones, not every one. Among about 270,000 clones listed, around nine tenths were seen once. The material sequenced was PBMCs or T cells enriched from blood (not recorded which). These receptors were obtained from a woman under 30 who had recovered from COVID-19.

The genes are TRBV28 and TRBJ1-4; D is undetermined. V was trimmed by 4 bases and J by 7 bases, leaving 7 bases between them. The CDR3 covers 12 residues. CDR1 and CDR2 (germline): MDHEN, SYDVKM. CDR3 nucleotides: TGTGCCAGCAGTTCCGTCGGTGAAAAACTGTTTTTT. It encodes CASSSVGEKLFF.

J is TRBJ2-7 and V is TRBV5-1; 8 positions match TRBD1. There are 13 residues in the CDR3. Germline values: CDR1 SGHRS, CDR2 YFSETQ. V was pared by 5 bases and J by 4 bases, with 5 bases of the junction left unmatched. The CDR3 nucleotides are TGCGCCAGCAGTGGGACAGGATTGTACGAGCAGTACTTC. Its protein is CASSGTGLYEQYF.

The chain joins TRBV5-5 to TRBJ2-1; 7 bases agree with TRBD2. Per germline, CDR1 SGHKS and CDR2 YYEKEE (reference sequence). This CDR3 region has 17 residues. V was pared by 4 bases and J by 0 bases, with 10 bases of the junction left unmatched. CDR3 residues: CASSTLSSGSSYNEQFF. In DNA form, the CDR3 reads TGTGCCAGCAGCACACTTTCTAGCGGTAGCTCCTACAATGAGCAGTTCTTC.

This clone was recorded only once. The rearrangement links TRBV3-1 (or the pseudogene TRBV3-2) to TRBJ1-3, with a tentative D call TRBD1 (6 bases). The germline gives CDR1 LGHDT, CDR2 YNNKEL (reference sequence). CDR3 length equals 15 residues. V lost 4 bases, J lost 4 bases, and 14 bases lay in between. In DNA form, the CDR3 reads TGTGCCAGCAGCCCTTATAGGACAGCGGGAAACACCATATATTTT. This sequence encodes CASSPYRTAGNTIYF.

The J gene is TRBJ1-6, the V gene TRBV10-1, with TRBD1 matching over 9 bases. Germline V CDR1 and CDR2: WNHNN, SYGVQD (reference sequence). V shed 6 bases, J shed 5 bases, and the junction held 2 bases outside the gene matches. The CDR3 runs to 14 residues. CDR3 sequence (DNA): TGCGCCAGCAGCCGGGACAGGGATAATTCACCCCTCCACTTT. Translating gives CASSRDRDNSPLHF.

The chain couples TRBV7-2 to TRBJ1-2; D call uncertain. CDR1 is SGHTA, CDR2 FQGNSA, per germline. Trimming took 4 bases from V and 6 from J, leaving 15 bases between them. This CDR3 is built from 14 residues. The CDR3 nucleotides read TGTGCCAGCAGCTACCTAAACGTCCCAAATGGCTACACCTTC. Protein product: CASSYLNVPNGYTF.

The chain links TRBV7-8 to TRBJ1-1; TRBD1 matches 9 bases. This CDR3 is 17 amino acids long. Germline V gene sequence: CDR1 SGHVS, CDR2 FQNEAQ. V trimming: 4 bases; J trimming: 1 base; junction bases outside the gene matches: 10. CDR3 sequence: CASSSTGTGPSNTEAFF. Here the CDR3 DNA reads TGTGCCAGCAGCTCCACCGGGACAGGGCCATCGAACACTGAAGCTTTCTTT.

The chain combines TRBV30 with TRBJ1-2, with D unclear. The germline CDR1 and CDR2 sequences are GTSNPN and SVGIG (reference sequence). V was shortened by 4 bases and J by 2 bases, with 17 bases between the two germline ends. This CDR3 spans 15 amino acids. CDR3 coding DNA: TGTGCCTGGATCGTCCGTGGGTCCAGGAACTATGGCTACACCTTC. As protein: CAWIVRGSRNYGYTF.

This chain uses TRBV3-1 (or the pseudogene TRBV3-2) with TRBJ2-1; D is possibly TRBD2 (6 bases). The CDR3 is 15 amino acids. Germline V lookup: CDR1 LGHDT, CDR2 YNNKEL (reference sequence). The V gene lost 3 bases and the J gene lost 2 bases, with 11 bases spanning the gap. The CDR3 region has the DNA TGTGCCAGCAGCCATCTAGCGCAAACCTACAATGAGCAGTTCTTC. It specifies CASSHLAQTYNEQFF.

V usage is TRBV28 and J usage is TRBJ2-6, with D possibly matching TRBD1 (6 bases). The ends were cut back, 6 bases at V and 4 bases at J, with 13 bases in the middle. Per the germline V gene, CDR1 is MDHEN and CDR2 is SYDVKM. The CDR3 is 15 residues long. In nucleotides, the CDR3 is TGTGCCAGCAGCACCGGGACACTCGGGGCCAACGTCCTGACTTTC. Residues: CASSTGTLGANVLTF. The full variable domain, completed using reference TRBV28 and TRBJ2-6, is DVKVTQSSRYLVKRTGEKVFLECVQDMDHENMFWYRQDPGLGLRLIYFSYDVKMKEKGDIPEGYSVSREKKERFSLILESASTNQTSMYLCASSTGTLGANVLTFGAGSRLTVL.

The sample holds one count of this clone. This chain connects TRBV19 to TRBJ1-2; 7 nucleotides agree with TRBD1. Germline CDR1 is LNHDA and CDR2 is SQIVND (reference sequence). With 5 bases clipped from V and 4 bases from J, the junction kept 7 bases outside the gene matches. There are 14 residues in the CDR3. The CDR3 is CASSFGTVLYGYTF. As DNA, the CDR3 is TGTGCCAGTAGTTTCGGGACAGTCCTCTATGGCTACACCTTC.

The genes are TRBV19 and TRBJ2-4, with TRBD2 matching 10 bases. The length of the CDR3 is 17 residues. V lost 4 bases, J lost 3 bases, and 9 bases stayed unmatched. Germline V gene data show CDR1 as LNHDA and CDR2 as SQIVND (reference sequence). The CDR3 sequence: CASSTSSGSRDKNIQYF. The CDR3 DNA is TGTGCCAGTAGTACCTCTAGCGGGAGCCGTGACAAAAACATTCAGTACTTC. Using reference TRBV19 and TRBJ2-4 for the parts outside the CDR3, the full variable domain is DGGITQSPKYLFRKEGQNVTLSCEQNLNHDAMYWYRQDPGQGLRLIYYSQIVNDFQKGDIAEGYSVSREKKESFPLTVTSAQKNPTAFYLCASSTSSGSRDKNIQYFGAGTRLSVL.

This clone turned up a few times. The V gene is TRBV19, the J gene TRBJ1-6; D is unresolved. V was shortened by 9 bases and J by 0 bases, with 9 bases between the two germline ends. This CDR3 is built from 14 residues. The germline gives CDR1 LNHDA, CDR2 SQIVND (reference sequence). As DNA, the CDR3 is TGTGCCAGCAGAGCGAGCTCCTATAATTCACCCCTCCACTTT. Amino acids: CASRASSYNSPLHF.

The V and J genes are TRBV4-1 and TRBJ2-1, with 10 bases fitting TRBD1. V was pared by 6 bases and J by 4 bases, with 6 bases of the junction left unmatched. This CDR3 has 15 residues. Per the germline V gene, CDR1 is MGHRA and CDR2 is YSYEKL. The CDR3 region has the DNA TGCGCCAGCAGGCACCCGGGACAGGGGTACAATGAGCAGTTCTTC. Translated, it gives CASRHPGQGYNEQFF.

The chain's CDR3 is CASKRGLYEQYF. The CDR3 coding sequence is TGTGCCAGCAAAAGGGGGCTCTACGAGCAGTACTTC. This chain connects TRBV28 to TRBJ2-7; 7 bases agree with TRBD1. The CDR3 runs to 12 residues. The V and J ends lost 7 bases and 3 bases, in that order; junction bases with no gene match: 3. Germline-derived CDR1 and CDR2 are MDHEN and SYDVKM.

CDR3 sequence: CASRLTGPSSTDTQYF. The CDR3 nucleotides are TGCGCCAGCAGGCTGACAGGGCCCTCTAGCACAGATACGCAGTATTTT. The chain couples TRBV5-1 to TRBJ2-3; 7 nucleotides match TRBD1. The V gene's germline CDR1 is SGHRS and CDR2 YFSETQ. V was pared by 5 bases and J by 0 bases, with 9 bases of the junction left unmatched. The CDR3 runs 16 residues.

The chain has TRBV5-1 and TRBJ2-7, with TRBD1 identical over 11 bases. The CDR3 has 14 residues. Trimming took 4 bases from V and 5 from J; bases not matched to a gene: 5. Germline CDR1 reads SGHRS; CDR2 reads YFSETQ. CDR3 in amino acids: CASSPRDRGNEQYF. CDR3 nucleotides: TGCGCCAGCAGCCCCCGGGACAGGGGGAACGAGCAGTACTTC. The variable domain in full, completed from reference TRBV5-1 and TRBJ2-7, reads KAGVTQTPRYLIKTRGQQVTLSCSPISGHRSVSWYQQTPGQGLQFLFEYFSETQRNKGNFPGRFSGRQFSNSRSEMNVSTLELGDSALYLCASSPRDRGNEQYFGPGTRLTVT.

The chain uses TRBV3-1 (or the pseudogene TRBV3-2) and TRBJ2-5, with 9 bases identical to TRBD2. The CDR3 has 16 residues. Germline V CDR1 and CDR2: LGHDT, YNNKEL (reference sequence). V was pared by 0 bases and J by 3 bases, with 5 bases of the junction left unmatched. CDR3 nucleotide sequence: TGTGCCAGCAGCCAAGATATAGTAGCGGGGGAAGAGACCCAGTACTTC. This gives the protein CASSQDIVAGEETQYF.

This rearrangement joins TRBV7-8 to TRBJ1-1; the D is unclear. The CDR3 has 17 amino acids. Germline CDR1 and CDR2: SGHVS and FQNEAQ. V gave up 0 bases and J gave up 6 bases, with 20 bases separating them. CDR3 in DNA: TGTGCCAGCAGCTTAGCAGTTTGGGGAGAAGAAGCGGCTGAAGCTTTCTTT. Protein sequence: CASSLAVWGEEAAEAFF.

This sequence joins TRBV13 and TRBJ2-5; 8 bases fit TRBD2. CDR1 is PRHDT, CDR2 FYEKMQ, per germline (reference sequence). The V segment lost 5 bases and the J segment 3 bases; nucleotides outside the gene matches: 11. The CDR3 is 16 residues long. This CDR3 is CASSDAVGAGEETQYF. As DNA, the CDR3 is TGTGCCAGCAGCGACGCCGTGGGAGCGGGGGAAGAGACCCAGTACTTC.

This rearrangement joins TRBV3-1 (or the pseudogene TRBV3-2) to TRBJ2-3; D call uncertain. Trimming pared 0 bases from V and 6 bases from J, leaving 16 bases between. The germline gives CDR1 LGHDT, CDR2 YNNKEL (reference sequence). The CDR3 totals 16 residues. CDR3 nucleotides: TGTGCCAGCAGCCAAGACCTTTCTTTACCCGGGGATACGCAGTATTTT. It specifies CASSQDLSLPGDTQYF.